This T cell receptor (beta chain) was retrieved from a study of early T cells in non-severe SARS-CoV-2 infection. Looking at the study overall: Chains were unpaired, as sequencing was done on bulk RNA from unsorted whole blood.

MiXCR, applied by TCRdb to the 5' RACE reads, yields one record per CDR3 protein. The table shows some 25,000 distinct CDR3 sequences, with more than 4% occurring only once. Germline CDR1 and CDR2: SQVTM and ANQGSEA. V dropped 7 bases and J dropped 3 bases, with 18 bases sitting between them. CDR3 size: 14 residues. This clonotype was detected ten times or more. What was sequenced was whole blood. The receptor was isolated from an adult who was a healthcare worker with PCR-confirmed SARS-CoV-2 infection or an uninfected control (not recorded which). The V call is TRBV29-1, the J call TRBJ1-1; the D is unclear. CDR3 in amino acids: CSASATDGDTEAFF. The CDR3 nucleotides are TGCAGCGCATCGGCGACGGACGGGGACACTGAAGCTTTCTTT.